The rows below give T cell receptor beta chains drawn from one sample of a study of blood T cell repertoires in COVID-19. Some clones are missing from TCRdb's copy, which holds only in-frame ones; the method was immunoSEQ multiplex PCR. The table lists 250,000 or so clones, approximately 87% of them singletons. Sequencing used peripheral blood. The receptors shown here come from a man aged 60 to 75 with acute or convalescent COVID-19. CDR3s include the opening cysteine and the closing phenylalanine or tryptophan. The order of the fields is D gene, J gene, clone size, V gene, CDR3 protein, CDR3 DNA. D genes are given only for firm matches. Rows give clone size only sometimes, using once, few, many, or a class for an expanded clone.

d_call: TRBD2
j_call: TRBJ2-7
clone_size: NA
v_call: TRBV6-5
cdr3_aa: CASSSLAGVDEQYF
cdr3_nt: TGTGCCAGCAGTTCCCTAGCGGGAGTAGATGAGCAGTACTTC

d_call: TRBD1
j_call: TRBJ1-1
clone_size: NA
v_call: TRBV6-2/TRBV6-3
cdr3_aa: CASSHRGDDRGGMNTEAFF
cdr3_nt: TGTGCCAGCAGCCATCGTGGGGACGACAGGGGAGGAATGAACACTGAAGCTTTCTTT

d_call: TRBD2
j_call: TRBJ2-7
clone_size: NA
v_call: TRBV24-1
cdr3_aa: CATSQTSGRFWEQYF
cdr3_nt: TGTGCCACCAGCCAGACTAGCGGGAGGTTTTGGGAGCAGTACTTC

d_call: NA
j_call: TRBJ2-3
clone_size: once
v_call: TRBV7-3
cdr3_aa: CASSLMSASSTDTQYF
cdr3_nt: TGTGCCAGCAGCTTAATGAGCGCTTCTAGCACAGATACGCAGTATTTT

d_call: TRBD2
j_call: TRBJ2-7
clone_size: NA
v_call: TRBV5-5
cdr3_aa: CASSSTTSGLSYEQYF
cdr3_nt: TGTGCCAGCAGCTCAACGACTAGCGGGCTCTCCTACGAGCAGTACTTC

d_call: TRBD2
j_call: TRBJ2-7
clone_size: NA
v_call: TRBV27
cdr3_aa: CASRVPLLATPCEQYF
cdr3_nt: TGTGCCAGCAGAGTACCCTTACTAGCGACCCCCTGCGAGCAGTACTTC

d_call: NA
j_call: TRBJ2-6
clone_size: NA
v_call: TRBV14
cdr3_aa: CASSLRAGSGANVLTF
cdr3_nt: TGTGCCAGCAGCCTTCGGGCGGGCTCTGGGGCCAACGTCCTGACTTTC

d_call: NA
j_call: TRBJ2-7
clone_size: NA
v_call: TRBV19
cdr3_aa: CASSIQAELDSAYEQYF
cdr3_nt: TGTGCCAGTAGTATCCAGGCTGAACTAGACTCGGCCTACGAGCAGTACTTC

d_call: NA
j_call: TRBJ2-7
clone_size: NA
v_call: TRBV5-1
cdr3_aa: CASSLGFGEIYEQYF
cdr3_nt: TGCGCCAGCAGCTTGGGTTTCGGGGAGATCTACGAGCAGTACTTC

d_call: TRBD2
j_call: TRBJ2-7
clone_size: NA
v_call: TRBV27
cdr3_aa: CASIAGEGSEQYF
cdr3_nt: TGTGCCAGTATAGCGGGTGAAGGGTCCGAGCAGTACTTC

d_call: NA
j_call: TRBJ1-1
clone_size: NA
v_call: TRBV18
cdr3_aa: CASSQGPNRPNTEAFF
cdr3_nt: TGTGCCAGCTCACAGGGGCCGAACAGGCCGAACACTGAAGCTTTCTTT

d_call: NA
j_call: TRBJ2-3
clone_size: NA
v_call: TRBV19
cdr3_aa: CASSITGTKYF
cdr3_nt: TGTGCCAGTAGTATAACCGGGACAAAGTATTTT

d_call: TRBD1
j_call: TRBJ2-7
clone_size: NA
v_call: TRBV9
cdr3_aa: CASSVDRGAPYEQYF
cdr3_nt: TGTGCCAGCAGCGTAGACAGGGGGGCTCCCTACGAGCAGTACTTC

d_call: NA
j_call: TRBJ2-7
clone_size: many
v_call: TRBV3-1/TRBV3-2
cdr3_aa: CASSQVGAGEQYF
cdr3_nt: TGTGCCAGCAGCCAAGTAGGGGCCGGGGAGCAGTACTTC

d_call: NA
j_call: TRBJ2-1
clone_size: NA
v_call: TRBV4-3
cdr3_aa: CASSQDPPSQRLYNEQFF
cdr3_nt: TGCGCCAGCAGCCAAGATCCCCCCAGTCAGCGGCTCTACAATGAGCAGTTCTTC

d_call: TRBD1
j_call: TRBJ1-1
clone_size: NA
v_call: TRBV7-9
cdr3_aa: CASSPGQGRKAFF
cdr3_nt: TGTGCCAGCAGCCCGGGACAGGGGAGGAAAGCTTTCTTT

d_call: TRBD1
j_call: TRBJ1-5
clone_size: NA
v_call: TRBV28
cdr3_aa: CASSRVYGDSSPQHF
cdr3_nt: TGTGCCAGCAGTAGGGTCTATGGGGACAGCTCGCCCCAGCATTTT

d_call: NA
j_call: TRBJ1-6
clone_size: NA
v_call: TRBV6-6
cdr3_aa: CASSLQGNSPLHF
cdr3_nt: TGTGCCAGCAGCCTACAGGGTAATTCACCCCTCCACTTT

d_call: TRBD1
j_call: TRBJ1-1
clone_size: NA
v_call: TRBV6-2/TRBV6-3
cdr3_aa: CASSWDRINTEAFF
cdr3_nt: TGTGCCAGCAGCTGGGACAGGATAAACACTGAAGCTTTCTTT

d_call: TRBD2
j_call: TRBJ2-7
clone_size: NA
v_call: TRBV19
cdr3_aa: CASSTSGSSYEQYF
cdr3_nt: TGTGCCAGTAGTACTAGCGGGAGTTCCTACGAGCAGTACTTC

d_call: NA
j_call: TRBJ1-6
clone_size: NA
v_call: TRBV2
cdr3_aa: CASSDSGAKNSPLHF
cdr3_nt: TGTGCCAGCAGTGACTCAGGGGCGAAGAATTCACCCCTCCACTTT

d_call: NA
j_call: TRBJ1-4
clone_size: NA
v_call: TRBV5-6
cdr3_aa: CASSLGGGGDEKLFF
cdr3_nt: TGTGCCAGCAGCTTGGGCGGGGGCGGAGATGAAAAACTGTTTTTT